The entry below describes one T cell receptor beta chain. The data were taken from a study of T cell responses to AZD1222 COVID-19 vaccine. V was cut by 2 bases and J by 3 bases, with 17 bases left in between. The CDR3 consists of 17 residues. In germline, CDR1 is MDHEN, CDR2 SYDVKM. The method was immunoSEQ multiplex PCR; TCRdb's version includes in-frame clones alone and lacks a portion of them. The table lists 87,000 or so clones, roughly nine tenths of them singletons. V and J are TRBV28 and TRBJ1-5; possible D gene TRBD1, 6 bases. The clonotype originates from an adult in good health. The sample consisted of peripheral blood, taken on day 0 of AZD1222 vaccination. The CDR3 reads CASSLTGLDPYNQPQHF. CDR3 nucleotide sequence: TGTGCCAGCAGTTTAACAGGGTTGGACCCGTACAATCAGCCCCAGCATTTT.